This entry features one TCR beta chain sequence. Its antigen is not identified. Per the germline V gene, CDR1 is SGDLS and CDR2 is YYNGEE. This CDR3 is 15 amino acids long. Unmatched junction bases numbered 8, after V lost 3 bases and J lost 6 bases. This entry is derived from a study of shared clonotypes between healthy human individuals. Regarding the study as a whole: Naive CD4 clonotype sharing across several donors was approximately 5%. The study found lower generation probabilities in non-shared clonotypes than in those shared by all four donors.

TCRdb's table, derived via immunoSEQ multiplex PCR, lists solely in-frame clones and lacks some. The sample consists of some 2 million clones, 95% of them appearing once. The sequenced sample consisted of naive CD4+ T cells sorted from blood. Subset meaning: CD45RA+ positively selected. This TCR derives from a man between 18 and 29 years old in good health. The chain joins TRBV9 to TRBJ2-1; 8 bases match TRBD2. In DNA form, the CDR3 reads TGTGCCAGCAGCGAACCGGGACTAGGGACCAATGAGCAGTTCTTC. It specifies CASSEPGLGTNEQFF. Filled out from reference TRBV9 and TRBJ2-1, the complete variable domain reads DSGVTQTPKHLITATGQRVTLRCSPRSGDLSVYWYQQSLDQGLQFLIQYYNGEERAKGNILERFSAQQFPDLHSELNLSSLELGDSALYFCASSEPGLGTNEQFFGPGTRLTVL.